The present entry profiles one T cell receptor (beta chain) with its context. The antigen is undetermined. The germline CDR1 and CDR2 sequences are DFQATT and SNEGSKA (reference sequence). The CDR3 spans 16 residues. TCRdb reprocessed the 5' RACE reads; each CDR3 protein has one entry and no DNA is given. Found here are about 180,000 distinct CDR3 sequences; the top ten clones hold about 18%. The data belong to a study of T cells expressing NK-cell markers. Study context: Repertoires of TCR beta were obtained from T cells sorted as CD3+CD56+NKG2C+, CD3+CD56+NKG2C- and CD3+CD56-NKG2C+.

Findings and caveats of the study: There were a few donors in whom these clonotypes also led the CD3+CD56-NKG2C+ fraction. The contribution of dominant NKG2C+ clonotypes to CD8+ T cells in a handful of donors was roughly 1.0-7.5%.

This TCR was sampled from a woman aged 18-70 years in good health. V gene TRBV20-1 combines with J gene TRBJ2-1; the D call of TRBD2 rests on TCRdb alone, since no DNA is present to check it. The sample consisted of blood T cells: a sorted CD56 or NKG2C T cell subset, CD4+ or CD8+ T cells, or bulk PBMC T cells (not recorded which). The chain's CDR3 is CSARVRGLVPLNEQFF.